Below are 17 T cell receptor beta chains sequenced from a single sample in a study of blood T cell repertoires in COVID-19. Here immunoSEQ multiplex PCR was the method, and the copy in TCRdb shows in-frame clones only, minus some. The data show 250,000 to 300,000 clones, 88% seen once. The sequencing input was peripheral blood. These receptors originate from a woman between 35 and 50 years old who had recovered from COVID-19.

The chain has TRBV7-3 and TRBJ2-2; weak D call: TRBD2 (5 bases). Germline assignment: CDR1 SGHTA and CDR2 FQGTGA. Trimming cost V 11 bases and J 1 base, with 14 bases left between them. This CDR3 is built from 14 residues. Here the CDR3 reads CASRDYLNTGELFF. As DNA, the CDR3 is TGTGCCTCTCGAGACTACCTGAACACCGGGGAGCTGTTTTTT.

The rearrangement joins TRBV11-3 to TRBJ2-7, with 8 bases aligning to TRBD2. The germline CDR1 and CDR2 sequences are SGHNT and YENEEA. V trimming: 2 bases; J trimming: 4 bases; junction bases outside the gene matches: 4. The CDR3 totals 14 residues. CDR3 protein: CASSLSGGSYEQYF. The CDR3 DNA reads TGTGCCAGCAGCTTATCGGGAGGGTCTTACGAGCAGTACTTC.

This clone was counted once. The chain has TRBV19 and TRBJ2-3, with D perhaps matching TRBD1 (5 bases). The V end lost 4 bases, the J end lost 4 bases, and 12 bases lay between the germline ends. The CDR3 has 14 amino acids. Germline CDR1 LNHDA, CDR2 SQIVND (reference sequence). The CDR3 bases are TGTGCCAGTAGTACCGCAGGGTGGGCAGATACGCAGTATTTT. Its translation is CASSTAGWADTQYF. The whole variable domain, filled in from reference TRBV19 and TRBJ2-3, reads DGGITQSPKYLFRKEGQNVTLSCEQNLNHDAMYWYRQDPGQGLRLIYYSQIVNDFQKGDIAEGYSVSREKKESFPLTVTSAQKNPTAFYLCASSTAGWADTQYFGPGTRLTVL.

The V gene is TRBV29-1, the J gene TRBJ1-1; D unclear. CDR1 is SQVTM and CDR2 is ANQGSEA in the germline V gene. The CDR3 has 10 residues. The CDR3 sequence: CLTGNTEAFF. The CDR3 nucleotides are TGCCTCACGGGGAACACTGAAGCTTTCTTT.

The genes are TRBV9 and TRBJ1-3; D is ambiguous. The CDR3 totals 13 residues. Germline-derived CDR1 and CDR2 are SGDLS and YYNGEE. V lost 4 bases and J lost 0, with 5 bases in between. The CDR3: CASSIYSGNTIYF. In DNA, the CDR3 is TGTGCCAGCAGCATCTACTCTGGAAACACCATATATTTT.

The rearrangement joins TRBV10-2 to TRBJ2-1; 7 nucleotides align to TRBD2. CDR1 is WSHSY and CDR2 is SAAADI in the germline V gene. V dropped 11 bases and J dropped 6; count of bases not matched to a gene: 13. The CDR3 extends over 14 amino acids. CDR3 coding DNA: TGCGCCTCCCGCCGGGACTACGGAGCCAATGAGCAGTTCTTC. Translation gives CASRRDYGANEQFF.

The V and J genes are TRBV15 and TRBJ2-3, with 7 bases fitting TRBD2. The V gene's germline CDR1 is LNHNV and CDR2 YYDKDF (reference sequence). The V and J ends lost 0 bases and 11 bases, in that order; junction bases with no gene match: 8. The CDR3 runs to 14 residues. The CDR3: CATSRDVGGFGQYF. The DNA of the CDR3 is TGTGCCACCAGCAGAGATGTGGGGGGGTTTGGGCAGTATTTT. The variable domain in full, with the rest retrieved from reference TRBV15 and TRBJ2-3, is DAMVIQNPRYQVTQFGKPVTLSCSQTLNHNVMYWYQQKSSQAPKLLFHYYDKDFNNEADTPDNFQSRRPNTSFCFLDIRSPGLGDTAMYLCATSRDVGGFGQYFGPGTRLTVL.

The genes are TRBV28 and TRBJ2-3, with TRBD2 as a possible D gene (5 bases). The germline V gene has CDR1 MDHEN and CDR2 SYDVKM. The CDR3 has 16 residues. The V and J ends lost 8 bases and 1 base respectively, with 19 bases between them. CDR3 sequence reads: CASSFWLHGGTDTQYF. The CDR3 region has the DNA TGTGCCAGCTCCTTCTGGCTCCACGGGGGCACAGATACGCAGTATTTT.

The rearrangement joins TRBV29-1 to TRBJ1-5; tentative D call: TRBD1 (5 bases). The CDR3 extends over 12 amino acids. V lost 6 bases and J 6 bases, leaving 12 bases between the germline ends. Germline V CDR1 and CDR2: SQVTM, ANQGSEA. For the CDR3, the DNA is TGCAGCGTCGGGGGAGGCGTTCAGCCCCAGCATTTT. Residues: CSVGGGVQPQHF.

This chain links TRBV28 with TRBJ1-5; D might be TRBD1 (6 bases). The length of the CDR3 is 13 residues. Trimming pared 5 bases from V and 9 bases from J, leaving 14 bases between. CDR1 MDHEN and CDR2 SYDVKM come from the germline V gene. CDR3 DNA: TGTGCCAGCAGTCGACCCCAGGGGCGGCCCCAGCATTTT. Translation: CASSRPQGRPQHF.

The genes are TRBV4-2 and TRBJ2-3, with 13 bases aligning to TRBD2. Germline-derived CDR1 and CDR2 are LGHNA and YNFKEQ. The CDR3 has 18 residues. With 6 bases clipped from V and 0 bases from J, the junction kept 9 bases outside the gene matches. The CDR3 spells CASRPLAGGRSSTDTQYF. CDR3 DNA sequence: TGTGCCAGCAGACCACTAGCGGGAGGGCGTTCTAGCACAGATACGCAGTATTTT.

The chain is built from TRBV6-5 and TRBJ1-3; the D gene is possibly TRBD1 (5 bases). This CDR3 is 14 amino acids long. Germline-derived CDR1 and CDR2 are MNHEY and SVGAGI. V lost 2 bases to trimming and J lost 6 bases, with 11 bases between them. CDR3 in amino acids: CASSYGAAENTIYF. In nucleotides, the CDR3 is TGTGCCAGCAGTTACGGGGCCGCGGAAAACACCATATATTTT.

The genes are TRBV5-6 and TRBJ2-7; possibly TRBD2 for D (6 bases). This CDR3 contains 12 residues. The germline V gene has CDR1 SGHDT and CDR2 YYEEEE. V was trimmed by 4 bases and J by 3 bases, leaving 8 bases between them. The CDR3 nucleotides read TGTGCCAGCAGCCGGGACTTCTACGAGCAGTACTTC. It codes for CASSRDFYEQYF.

As DNA, the CDR3 is TGTGCCAGCAGCCGAAACAGGGCCCTGAACACTGAAGCTTTCTTT. Residues: CASSRNRALNTEAFF. The chain is built from TRBV6-5 and TRBJ1-1, with D perhaps TRBD1 (6 bases). The V and J ends lost 6 bases and 0 bases respectively, with 14 bases between them. There are 15 residues in the CDR3. The V gene's germline CDR1 is MNHEY and CDR2 SVGAGI.

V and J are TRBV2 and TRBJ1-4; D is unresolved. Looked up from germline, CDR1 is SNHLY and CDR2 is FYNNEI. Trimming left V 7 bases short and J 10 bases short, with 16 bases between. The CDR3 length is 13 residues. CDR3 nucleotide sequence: TGTGCCAGCACTCCGGACGGGCGGGGAAAACTGTTTTTT. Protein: CASTPDGRGKLFF.

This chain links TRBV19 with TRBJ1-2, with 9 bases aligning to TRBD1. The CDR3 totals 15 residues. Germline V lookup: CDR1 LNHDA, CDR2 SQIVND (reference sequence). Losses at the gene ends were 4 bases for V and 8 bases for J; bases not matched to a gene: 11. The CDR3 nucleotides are TGTGCCAGTAGTAGAAGGGACAGGGTCCCGCAGGGCTACACCTTC. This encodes CASSRRDRVPQGYTF.

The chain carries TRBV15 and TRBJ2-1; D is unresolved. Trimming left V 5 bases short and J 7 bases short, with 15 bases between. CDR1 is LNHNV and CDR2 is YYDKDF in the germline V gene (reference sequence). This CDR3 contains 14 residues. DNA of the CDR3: TGTGCCACCAGCGGGCCCCACGGTGCGAATGAGCAGTTCTTC. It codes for CATSGPHGANEQFF.